This TCR beta chain was observed in a study of shared clonotypes between healthy human individuals. Sorted-subset replicate PCR reactions contained 200 to 250 ng DNA, corresponding to around 30,000 T cell genomes. Produced via immunoSEQ multiplex PCR; TCRdb's table is partial and in-frame only. The sample carries just over 2,000,000 clones, roughly 94% recorded once. Every one of the donors was a Caucasian adult that lived in Nashville, Tennessee. Division of CD4+ cells produced a CD45RA+ naive subset and a CD45RA-negative memory subset. Study outcomes and limitations: An effect of sequencing depth on clonotype sharing among donors was expected.

With respect to this clone: Its antigen is as yet unknown.

Sequences were obtained from naive CD4+ T cells sorted from blood. Regarding subset: CD45RA+ positively selected. The clonotype comes from a man aged 18 to 29 in good health.

The CDR3 region has the DNA TGTGCCAGCAGCGTAGGGCCCAGGGGGCCAATGGATAGCACAGATACGCAGTATTTT. Translation gives CASSVGPRGPMDSTDTQYF. The V gene is TRBV9, the J gene TRBJ2-3, with 8 bases aligning to TRBD1. Looked up from germline, CDR1 is SGDLS and CDR2 is YYNGEE. This CDR3 has 19 amino acids. V was clipped by 0 bases and J by 0 bases; unmatched bases: 12.